This TCR beta chain derives from a study of blood T cell repertoires in COVID-19. Original methodology: Amplification of reference gene primers provided the estimated nucleated cell counts. Produced via immunoSEQ multiplex PCR; TCRdb's table is partial and in-frame only. The V and J calls and clone size were taken over from that table, and D and trimming were inferred from the DNA. The sample contains roughly 250,000 clones, over 65% of which appear only once. The CDR3 is 13 amino acids. Germline trimming cut 1 base from V and 5 bases from J; bases unmatched to any gene: 1. V and J are TRBV12-3 or TRBV12-4 and TRBJ2-5, with 7 nucleotides matching TRBD2. This receptor was obtained from a woman aged 80 or over with acute or convalescent COVID-19. Sequencing used peripheral blood. Written as DNA, the CDR3 is TGTGCCAGCAGTTTAGACGGGGGGGAGACCCAGTACTTC. It yields the protein CASSLDGGETQYF.